The clone carrying this T cell receptor (beta chain) came up a few times. Its antigen is not identified. The sample belongs to a study of cytomegalovirus exposure and HLA in healthy donors. Study outcomes and limitations: TCR beta sequences reportedly predicted the HLA-A and HLA-B alleles of most subjects accurately. Later analysis placed DRB1 highest and HLA-C lowest in TCR association rates, which differed by HLA locus. The authors later linked a missense DCLRE1C variant to TCR beta V- and J-gene trimming.

This CDR3 is 15 amino acids long. Germline V gives CDR1 MDHEN, CDR2 SYDVKM. Between the trimmed V and J ends, which lost 6 bases and 4 bases, there was a span of 18 bases. Primers for the PCR totalled 60 Vbeta and 13 Jbeta. Libraries were prepared by immunoSEQ multiplex PCR; TCRdb keeps only in-frame clonotypes and omits some of them. The data hold 150,000 to 200,000 clones, with 80% observed a single time. Sequencing was carried out using PBMCs. The source is a male donor in good health and CMV-seropositive. The chain recombines TRBV28 with TRBJ1-2, with D perhaps TRBD1 (6 bases). The chain's CDR3 is CASSPLGNRVYGYTF. In nucleotides, the CDR3 is TGTGCCAGCAGCCCTTTGGGGAACAGGGTCTATGGCTACACCTTC.